One T cell receptor (beta chain) is described in this entry. This specimen comes from a study of blood T cell repertoires in COVID-19. Background on the study: The samples span acute and convalescent COVID-19 from the United States, Italy and Spain.

In the authors' methods: Estimated nucleated cell counts came from reference gene primer amplification. Here immunoSEQ multiplex PCR was the method, and the copy in TCRdb shows in-frame clones only, minus some. Clonal size and the V and J genes are those of that table, whereas D and trimming came from the DNA. Among more than 200,000 clones, around 83% were seen once, and the ten largest hold roughly 8%. V dropped 5 bases and J dropped 3; count of bases not matched to a gene: 13. The CDR3 has 18 residues. Germline-derived CDR1 and CDR2 are SGHTA and FQGNSA. This chain joins TRBV7-2 and TRBJ1-2; TRBD1 matches at 12 bases. The source is a woman aged 45 to 65 with acute or convalescent COVID-19. Material: peripheral blood. This CDR3 is CASSASLGQGAGDYGYTF. CDR3 bases: TGTGCCAGCAGCGCCAGCTTGGGACAGGGGGCCGGGGACTATGGCTACACCTTC.